The present T cell receptor beta chain was sequenced within a study of regulatory T cells in long-lasting Graves disease. The wider study: For a period under 3 months, newly diagnosed Graves' patients had taken antithyroid drugs.

Relying on iRepertoire HTBI primers and Arm-PCR of CDR3 regions, the team built TCR beta libraries. TCRdb itself ran the multiplex PCR reads through MiXCR, one entry per CDR3 protein. The profile shows some 500,000 distinct CDR3 sequences, roughly 16% of them singletons. The sample's time point: newly diagnosed GD, antithyroid drugs for less than 3 months. Making the TCR library involved RNA that had been extracted from PBMCs. This clonotype has a handful of counts. One junction end does not reproduce the germline sequence, and a read error may be involved. The CDR3 loop spans 13 amino acids. CDR1 is KGHSH and CDR2 is LQKENI in the germline V gene. These data were also filed under a second study, of T cells in Graves' hyperthyroidism and ophthalmopathy. This second report adds: Each patient was aged 18 to 65 and had newly diagnosed hyperthyroidism of under 2 months' duration. Blood also carried most thyroid clonotypes expanded above 0.001.

This TCR was recovered from a middle-aged woman with Graves disease. This sequence joins TRBV18 and TRBJ2-5; the D is unclear. The source material was peripheral blood mononuclear cells (PBMCs), sampled at new diagnosis, from a patient treated with antithyroid drugs. CDR3 bases: TGTGTCAGCTCACCAAATACCGAAGAGACCCAGTACTTC. Amino acids: CVSSPNTEETQYF.